This TCR beta chain originates from a study of T-cell memory formation after mild COVID-19. Per the germline V gene, CDR1 is GTSNPN and CDR2 is SVGIG (reference sequence). V was clipped by 0 bases and J by 4 bases, with 9 bases between them. The length of the CDR3 is 13 residues. MiXCR was run by TCRdb on the 5' RACE reads, yielding one entry per CDR3 protein. The repertoire holds 150,000 to 200,000 distinct CDR3 sequences, with 20% to 25% as singletons. Sample: PBMCs or a T cell subset sorted from them (not recorded which). This sequence was found in an adult woman who had mild COVID-19 (a few samples of this study predate the infection). Cell type and time point are not known. The chain couples TRBV30 to TRBJ1-2; D ambiguous. CDR3 DNA sequence: TGTGCCTGGAGTGTAACGGTCGGCTATGGCTACACCTTC. It encodes CAWSVTVGYGYTF.